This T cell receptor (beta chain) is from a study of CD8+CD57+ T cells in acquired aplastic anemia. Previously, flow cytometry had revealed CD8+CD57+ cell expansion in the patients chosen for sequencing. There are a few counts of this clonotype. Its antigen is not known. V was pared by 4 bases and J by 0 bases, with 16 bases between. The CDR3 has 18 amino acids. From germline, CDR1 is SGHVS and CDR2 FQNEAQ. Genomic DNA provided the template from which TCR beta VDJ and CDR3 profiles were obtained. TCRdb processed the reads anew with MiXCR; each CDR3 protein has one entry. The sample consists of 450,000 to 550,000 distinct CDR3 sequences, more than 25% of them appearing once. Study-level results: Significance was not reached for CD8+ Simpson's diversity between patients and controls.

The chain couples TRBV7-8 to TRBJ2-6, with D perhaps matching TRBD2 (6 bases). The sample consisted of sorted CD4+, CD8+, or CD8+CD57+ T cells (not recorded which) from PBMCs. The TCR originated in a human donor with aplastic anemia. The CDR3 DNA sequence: TGTGCCAGCAGCTACGGGACTTTGGAATACTCTGGGGCCAACGTCCTGACTTTC. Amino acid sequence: CASSYGTLEYSGANVLTF.